This entry lists 31 T cell receptor beta chains sequenced from one sample in a study of graft-versus-host responses after intestinal transplantation. Data came from immunoSEQ multiplex PCR; TCRdb stores just in-frame clones and leaves some out. The table shows tens of thousands of clones, with roughly 92% occurring only once. The antigens these receptors bind are not known. Specimen: unstimulated CD4+ T cells sorted from spleen or lymph node cells, collected before intestinal transplant. Receptors originate from a human donor who received an intestinal transplant.

The V and J genes are TRBV6-5 and TRBJ2-7; TRBD1 aligns across 11 bases. The CDR3 consists of 15 residues. Germline values: CDR1 MNHEY, CDR2 SVGAGI. The J segment lost 5 bases and the V segment lost 2 bases, leaving 5 bases of the junction unmatched. In nucleotides, the CDR3 is TGTGCCAGCAGTTACAGCGGACAGGGGGCCCACGAGCAGTACTTC. Protein product: CASSYSGQGAHEQYF.

This clone was detected a few times. The V gene is TRBV6-6, the J gene TRBJ1-4, with D maybe TRBD1 (6 bases). The CDR3 runs 14 residues. Trimming cost V 3 bases and J 5 bases, with 10 bases left between them. The germline gives CDR1 MNHNY, CDR2 SVGAGI (reference sequence). CDR3 bases: TGTGCCAGCAGTTATGGACAGCACAATGAAAAACTGTTTTTT. Its protein is CASSYGQHNEKLFF.

As concerns this clone: The sample carries other DNA sequences with the same CDR3. V gene TRBV28 combines with J gene TRBJ2-1; D remains unclear. CDR3 length: 12 amino acids. V was shortened by 2 bases and J by 4 bases, with 3 bases between the two germline ends. Germline CDR1 MDHEN, CDR2 SYDVKM. The CDR3, as DNA: TGTGCCAGCAGTTTAAATTACAATGAGCAGTTCTTC. It specifies CASSLNYNEQFF.

V gene TRBV28 combines with J gene TRBJ1-4; 10 positions match TRBD1. V dropped 3 bases and J dropped 8; count of bases not matched to a gene: 6. The germline V gene has CDR1 MDHEN and CDR2 SYDVKM. This CDR3 contains 15 residues. The chain's CDR3 is CASSLGGTGDEKLFF. CDR3 coding DNA: TGTGCCAGCAGTTTGGGCGGGACAGGGGACGAAAAACTGTTTTTT.

The chain carries TRBV19 and TRBJ1-1, with D possibly being TRBD1 (5 bases). The CDR3 has 17 residues. The V and J ends lost 5 bases and 1 base respectively, with 20 bases between them. Germline assignment: CDR1 LNHDA and CDR2 SQIVND (reference sequence). Here the CDR3 DNA reads TGTGCCAGTAGTGTACTAGGGCCGGGACCACGGAACACTGAAGCTTTCTTT. Translating gives CASSVLGPGPRNTEAFF.

The rearrangement joins TRBV7-9 to TRBJ1-1; unclear D gene. Germline CDR1 reads SEHNR; CDR2 reads FQNEAQ (reference sequence). V was cut by 1 base and J by 6 bases, with 12 bases left in between. This CDR3 contains 14 residues. As DNA, the CDR3 is TGTGCCAGCAGCTTAGTTGCAGGCCCCGCTGAAGCTTTCTTT. It translates to CASSLVAGPAEAFF.

The chain combines TRBV27 with TRBJ2-7; D possibly matches TRBD1 or TRBD2 (6 bases each). V was cut by 1 base and J by 7 bases, with 11 bases left in between. Germline CDR1 MNHEY, CDR2 SMNVEV (reference sequence). This CDR3 is built from 13 residues. The CDR3 sequence is CASSLWGAREQYF. The DNA for the CDR3 is TGTGCCAGCAGTTTATGGGGGGCGCGGGAGCAGTACTTC.

The count of this clone is one. J is TRBJ2-2 and V is TRBV27; TRBD1 is a possible D gene (5 bases). The germline gives CDR1 MNHEY, CDR2 SMNVEV (reference sequence). The germline V and J ends were trimmed by 4 bases and 0 bases, with 12 bases remaining between them. The CDR3 has 16 amino acids. The CDR3 sequence: CASSWNRFANTGELFF. CDR3 sequence (DNA): TGTGCCAGCAGTTGGAACAGGTTTGCGAACACCGGGGAGCTGTTTTTT.

V and J are TRBV7-9 and TRBJ2-5, with no clear D. Trimming left V 4 bases short and J 2 bases short, with 17 bases between. This CDR3 has 16 amino acids. Germline V CDR1 and CDR2: SEHNR, FQNEAQ (reference sequence). CDR3 region: CASSSTLDKAQETQYF. The CDR3 nucleotides are TGTGCCAGCAGCTCGACCCTCGACAAGGCTCAAGAGACCCAGTACTTC.

This sequence joins TRBV5-6 and TRBJ2-5; perhaps D is TRBD1 or TRBD2 (6 bases each). This CDR3 has 14 amino acids. V was clipped by 4 bases and J by 5 bases, with 15 bases between them. Germline values: CDR1 SGHDT, CDR2 YYEEEE. The CDR3 nucleotides are TGTGCCAGCAGCCCCCGGGGGCAGGGCGAGACCCAGTACTTC. It yields the protein CASSPRGQGETQYF.

The chain recombines TRBV6-5 with TRBJ1-1; 8 bases match TRBD1. The length of the CDR3 is 15 residues. CDR1 is MNHEY, CDR2 SVGAGI, per germline. Trimming took 2 bases from V and 2 from J; bases not matched to a gene: 4. The CDR3 DNA is TGTGCCAGCAGTTACCAGGGGGCGCTTAACACTGAAGCTTTCTTT. As protein: CASSYQGALNTEAFF.

The gene calls are TRBV6-5 and TRBJ1-2; D gene unclear. Trimming stripped 2 bases from V and 1 base from J, with 8 bases between. Germline V gene lookup returns CDR1 MNHEY and CDR2 SVGAGI. There are 14 residues in the CDR3. DNA of the CDR3: TGTGCCAGCAGTTACCCCCGTAATAACTATGGCTACACCTTC. Its protein is CASSYPRNNYGYTF.

This chain links TRBV18 with TRBJ1-4; D unresolved. The germline V gene has CDR1 KGHSH and CDR2 LQKENI. The V gene lost 4 bases and the J gene lost 3 bases, with 6 bases spanning the gap. The CDR3 is made up of 13 amino acids. CDR3 DNA sequence: TGTGCCAGCTCACGGGTCGCTAATGAAAAACTGTTTTTT. As protein: CASSRVANEKLFF.

The V gene is TRBV28, the J gene TRBJ1-2, with TRBD1 matching over 8 bases. Germline V gene lookup returns CDR1 MDHEN and CDR2 SYDVKM. The CDR3 is 12 residues long. With 6 bases clipped from V and 6 bases from J, the junction kept 3 bases outside the gene matches. CDR3 amino acids: CASRDRVNGYTF. The CDR3 DNA follows: TGTGCCAGCAGGGACAGGGTTAATGGCTACACCTTC.

The chain has TRBV6-5 and TRBJ1-1; D may be TRBD1 (5 bases). The germline V and J ends were trimmed by 2 bases and 0 bases, with 7 bases remaining between them. This CDR3 has 14 amino acids. Germline V gene data show CDR1 as MNHEY and CDR2 as SVGAGI. The CDR3: CASSYAGMNTEAFF. The CDR3 region has the DNA TGTGCCAGCAGTTACGCAGGGATGAACACTGAAGCTTTCTTT.

The gene calls are TRBV19 and TRBJ1-6; D is unresolved. The length of the CDR3 is 15 residues. V was cut by 5 bases and J by 7 bases, with 15 bases left in between. The germline CDR1 and CDR2 sequences are LNHDA and SQIVND (reference sequence). The CDR3 spells CASSSAGMSNSPLHF. The CDR3 DNA is TGTGCCAGTAGTTCCGCCGGGATGTCCAATTCACCCCTCCACTTT.

The genes are TRBV5-6 and TRBJ1-1, with a tentative D call TRBD1 (5 bases). This CDR3 contains 15 residues. Germline V gives CDR1 SGHDT, CDR2 YYEEEE. Deletions cut 2 bases from V and 0 bases from J, with 11 bases between. The chain's CDR3 is CASSFPGQLNTEAFF. The CDR3 bases are TGTGCCAGCAGCTTCCCCGGACAATTGAACACTGAAGCTTTCTTT. The full variable domain, its missing parts supplied by reference TRBV5-6 and TRBJ1-1, is DAGVTQSPTHLIKTRGQQVTLRCSPKSGHDTVSWYQQALGQGPQFIFQYYEEEERQRGNFPDRFSGHQFPNYSSELNVNALLLGDSALYLCASSFPGQLNTEAFFGQGTRLTVV.

The chain uses TRBV21-1 and TRBJ2-1; the tabulated D call, TRBD1, remains unverified against the DNA. TRBV21-1 has pseudogene status. This CDR3 is built from 15 residues. CDR3 in amino acids: CASTVTGSPYNEQFF. The DNA of the CDR3 is TGTGCCAGCACCGTTACAGGGAGCCCCTACAATGAGCAGTTCTTC.

The chain links TRBV5-1 to TRBJ2-5; 9 nucleotides line up with TRBD1. V was clipped by 4 bases and J by 5 bases; unmatched bases: 9. The CDR3 sequence is 15 residues long. The germline CDR1 and CDR2 sequences are SGHRS and YFSETQ. This CDR3 reads CASSDRDRAAETQYF. The CDR3 nucleotides read TGCGCCAGCAGCGATCGGGACAGGGCTGCGGAGACCCAGTACTTC.

The V call is TRBV6-1, the J call TRBJ2-5, with 10 nucleotides matching TRBD1. The CDR3 totals 13 residues. V gave up 7 bases and J gave up 5 bases; unmatched junction bases: 4. Germline loops: CDR1 MNHNS, CDR2 SASEGT. CDR3: CASKDRGPETQYF. The CDR3 DNA sequence: TGTGCCAGCAAAGACAGGGGGCCGGAGACCCAGTACTTC.

The chain has TRBV19 and TRBJ1-1; D remains ambiguous. V lost 6 bases, J lost 1 base, and 9 bases lay in between. The CDR3 is 13 amino acids. Germline CDR1 LNHDA, CDR2 SQIVND (reference sequence). The CDR3 DNA reads as TGTGCCAGTAGACCCCCGGGGAACACTGAAGCTTTCTTT. This codes for CASRPPGNTEAFF.

This clone was counted a single time. The rearrangement joins TRBV11-2 to TRBJ2-1; the D gene is possibly TRBD1 (5 bases). This CDR3 has 17 amino acids. The germline V and J ends were trimmed by 4 bases and 12 bases, with 28 bases remaining between them. The germline V gene encodes CDR1 SGHAT and CDR2 FQNNGV. For the CDR3, the DNA is TGTGCCAGCAGCTCCCCTCCAACAGGTTCTCTCATTCATGGGCAGTTCTTC. Amino acid sequence: CASSSPPTGSLIHGQFF. The full variable domain, completed using reference TRBV11-2 and TRBJ2-1, is EAGVAQSPRYKIIEKRQSVAFWCNPISGHATLYWYQQILGQGPKLLIQFQNNGVVDDSQLPKDRFSAERLKGVDSTLKIQPAKLEDSAVYLCASSSPPTGSLIHGQFFGPGTRLTVL.

The chain recombines TRBV18 with TRBJ2-1; perhaps TRBD1 as D (6 bases). The CDR3 has 16 residues. Germline V CDR1 and CDR2: KGHSH, LQKENI. The ends were cut back, 0 bases at V and 0 bases at J, with 9 bases in the middle. CDR3 sequence (DNA): TGTGCCAGCTCACCACCAAGGGGGAGCTCCTACAATGAGCAGTTCTTC. Its protein product is CASSPPRGSSYNEQFF.

The chain joins TRBV2 to TRBJ2-5; TRBD1 is a possible D gene (5 bases). The CDR3 is 13 amino acids. Trimming pared 7 bases from V and 2 bases from J, leaving 11 bases between. CDR1 SNHLY and CDR2 FYNNEI come from the germline V gene. The DNA of the CDR3 is TGTGCCAGCATAAGGGGTCCTCAAGAGACCCAGTACTTC. This codes for CASIRGPQETQYF.

The gene calls are TRBV2 and TRBJ1-1, with 7 bases aligning to TRBD1. The V segment lost 2 bases and the J segment 1 base; nucleotides outside the gene matches: 7. CDR3 length: 16 residues. From germline, CDR1 is SNHLY and CDR2 FYNNEI. This CDR3 is CASSEQGQLKNTEAFF. CDR3 in DNA: TGTGCCAGCAGTGAACAGGGACAGCTCAAGAACACTGAAGCTTTCTTT. Full variable domain (missing parts from reference TRBV2 and TRBJ1-1): EPEVTQTPSHQVTQMGQEVILRCVPISNHLYFYWYRQILGQKVEFLVSFYNNEISEKSEIFDDQFSVERPDGSNFTLKIRSTKLEDSAMYFCASSEQGQLKNTEAFFGQGTRLTVV.

The V gene is TRBV5-1, the J gene TRBJ2-1; 7 nucleotides line up with TRBD1. Per germline, CDR1 SGHRS and CDR2 YFSETQ. The CDR3 runs to 16 residues. V was pared by 2 bases and J by 4 bases, with 9 bases of the junction left unmatched. The CDR3 DNA follows: TGCGCCAGCAGCTTAACCGCCGGGACAGCTTACAATGAGCAGTTCTTC. Its protein product is CASSLTAGTAYNEQFF.

The chain links TRBV11-3 to TRBJ2-1, with TRBD2 as a possible D gene (5 bases). V lost 4 bases to trimming and J lost 6 bases, with 10 bases between them. CDR1 SGHNT and CDR2 YENEEA come from the germline V gene. The length of the CDR3 is 13 residues. CDR3 coding DNA: TGTGCCAGCAGCTCCAGAAGCGGCAATGAGCAGTTCTTC. It codes for CASSSRSGNEQFF.

V gene TRBV11-2 combines with J gene TRBJ1-1, with D hard to call. The V gene's germline CDR1 is SGHAT and CDR2 FQNNGV. The V end lost 2 bases, the J end lost 1 base, and 2 bases lay between the germline ends. The CDR3 covers 12 residues. This CDR3 is CASSLRNTEAFF. The CDR3 coding sequence is TGTGCCAGCAGCTTACGGAACACTGAAGCTTTCTTT.

This clone showed up just once. This chain joins TRBV5-6 and TRBJ1-6, with 8 bases identical to TRBD1. V lost 4 bases to trimming and J lost 9 bases; unmatched junction nucleotides: 6. The germline gives CDR1 SGHDT, CDR2 YYEEEE. The CDR3 runs 14 residues. CDR3 protein: CASSKDRVGSPLHF. For the CDR3, the DNA is TGTGCCAGCAGCAAGGACAGGGTGGGTTCACCCCTCCACTTT.

The chain combines TRBV5-1 with TRBJ1-3; D remains ambiguous. Germline V gene lookup returns CDR1 SGHRS and CDR2 YFSETQ. The CDR3 has 15 amino acids. With 2 bases removed from V and 2 bases from J, the gap between germline ends came to 11 bases. The CDR3 DNA sequence: TGCGCCAGCAGCTTCGGGAGTTCCGCTGGAAACACCATATATTTT. Amino acid sequence: CASSFGSSAGNTIYF. The entire variable domain, with the rest obtained from reference TRBV5-1 and TRBJ1-3, is as follows: KAGVTQTPRYLIKTRGQQVTLSCSPISGHRSVSWYQQTPGQGLQFLFEYFSETQRNKGNFPGRFSGRQFSNSRSEMNVSTLELGDSALYLCASSFGSSAGNTIYFGEGSWLTVV.

This clone came up once. The V gene is TRBV7-2, the J gene TRBJ2-5; 10 bases are shared with TRBD2. Germline CDR1 and CDR2: SGHTA and FQGNSA. The CDR3 length is 16 residues. V was clipped by 1 base and J by 2 bases; unmatched bases: 4. The CDR3 sequence: CASSLGLAGEQETQYF. CDR3 coding DNA: TGTGCCAGCAGCTTAGGGCTAGCGGGAGAACAAGAGACCCAGTACTTC. The variable domain in full, with the rest retrieved from reference TRBV7-2 and TRBJ2-5, is GAGVSQSPSNKVTEKGKDVELRCDPISGHTALYWYRQSLGQGLEFLIYFQGNSAPDKSGLPSDRFSAERTGGSVSTLTIQRTQQEDSAVYLCASSLGLAGEQETQYFGPGTRLLVL.